The clone carrying this T cell receptor beta chain appeared many times. The antigen remains undetermined. These data are taken from a study of T cells in Graves' hyperthyroidism and ophthalmopathy. Ophthalmopathy patients showed a Clinical Activity Score of at least 3, NOSPECS grade of at least 4 and duration under 3 months. A roughly 9.7 ml volume of fresh peripheral blood provided the PBMCs. Germline-derived CDR1 and CDR2 are MDHEN and SYDVKM. This CDR3 is 15 amino acids long. V shed 4 bases, J shed 6 bases, and the junction held 11 bases outside the gene matches. RNA transcripts gave rise to amplified TCR beta CDR3 regions. The HTBI set primed first-round TCR CDR3 RT-PCR. MiXCR, applied by TCRdb to the multiplex PCR reads, yields one record per CDR3 protein. This sample has about 410,000 distinct CDR3 sequences; around 15% occur once, and the top ten carry about 20%. Study outcomes and limitations: Blood also carried most thyroid clonotypes expanded above 0.001. With a median lead of 6.5 months before onset, the model predicted ophthalmopathy.

The sequence came from a woman in her thirties with Graves' ophthalmopathy. This chain uses TRBV28 with TRBJ2-5; 7 nucleotides agree with TRBD2. The sequenced material came from blood. Here the CDR3 reads CASSYTRGSGKTQYF. In DNA, the CDR3 is TGTGCCAGCAGTTATACTAGAGGGAGCGGGAAGACCCAGTACTTC.